This record looks at one T cell receptor (beta chain) sequence and its context. This record belongs to a study of Ad26.COV2.S vaccination and SARS-CoV-2 variants. Noted treatment: roughly 18 received Ad26.COV2.S at low or high dose, single or two shots; about 5 received placebo; per-sample allocation not given. Sampling was done on day 63 after the first vaccine or placebo injection. Expressing Wuhan-strain SARS-CoV-2 spike, an Ad26 vector served as the vaccine. Trimming left V 5 bases short and J 4 bases short, with 9 bases between. Germline V gene lookup returns CDR1 SGHAT and CDR2 FQDESV (reference sequence). This CDR3 comprises 14 residues. Some clones are missing from TCRdb's copy, which holds only in-frame ones; the method was immunoSEQ multiplex PCR. This repertoire shows about 250,000 clones, about 90% found once; its top ten account for under 4%.

The rearrangement uses TRBV11-1 and TRBJ1-6; D perhaps matches TRBD1 (5 bases). The sequencing used peripheral blood, collected in a trial of Ad26.COV2.S vaccine versus placebo. This clonotype was sampled from a person between 18 and 65 years old who received the Ad26.COV2.S COVID-19 vaccine or a placebo. The CDR3 reads CASSPGLYNSPLHF. In nucleotides, the CDR3 is TGTGCCAGCAGCCCGGGACTGTATAATTCACCCCTCCACTTT. The full variable domain, in which reference TRBV11-1 and TRBJ1-6 provide the parts outside the CDR3, is EAEVAQSPRYKITEKSQAVAFWCDPISGHATLYWYRQILGQGPELLVQFQDESVVDDSQLPKDRFSAERLKGVDSTLKIQPAELGDSAMYLCASSPGLYNSPLHFGNGTRLTVT.